A single sample is the source of the 26 T cell receptor beta chains below, sequenced in a study of lymphopenia after photon versus proton radiotherapy. Libraries were prepared by immunoSEQ multiplex PCR; TCRdb keeps only in-frame clonotypes and omits some of them. The table lists 160,000 or so clones, 88% of them singletons. The material was peripheral blood, obtained from a patient treated with photon-based radiotherapy. The receptors were gathered from a middle-aged man with gastric cancer.

This clone was recorded once. The genes are TRBV12-5 and TRBJ1-4, with D possibly TRBD1 on 5 matching bases. The CDR3 sequence is 14 residues long. Germline CDR1 is LGHNT and CDR2 is FRNRAP. The ends were cut back, 6 bases at V and 3 bases at J, with 11 bases in the middle. CDR3 DNA sequence: TGTGCTAGTGGCGGAGGGGCGGCTAATGAAAAACTGTTTTTT. It codes for CASGGGAANEKLFF.

The chain recombines TRBV5-4 with TRBJ1-1; weak D call: TRBD1 (5 bases). Germline CDR1 is SGHNT and CDR2 is YYREEE (reference sequence). Between the trimmed V and J ends, which lost 1 base and 10 bases, there was a span of 14 bases. The CDR3 consists of 13 residues. CDR3: CASSLMGTSGAFF. Here the CDR3 DNA reads TGTGCCAGCAGCTTGATGGGGACGTCTGGAGCTTTCTTT. The full variable domain, completed using reference TRBV5-4 and TRBJ1-1, is ETGVTQSPTHLIKTRGQQVTLRCSSQSGHNTVSWYQQALGQGPQFIFQYYREEENGRGNFPPRFSGLQFPNYSSELNVNALELDDSALYLCASSLMGTSGAFFGQGTRLTVV.

This chain uses TRBV2 with TRBJ2-1; TRBD2 matches 7 bases. This CDR3 contains 15 residues. Losses at the gene ends were 8 bases for V and 4 bases for J; bases not matched to a gene: 11. From germline, CDR1 is SNHLY and CDR2 FYNNEI. CDR3 sequence (DNA): TGTGCCAGCTCACGACGGGGGGTCCCTTACAATGAGCAGTTCTTC. This sequence encodes CASSRRGVPYNEQFF.

The rearrangement uses TRBV6-5 and TRBJ1-5; D gene uncertain. The ends were cut back, 0 bases at V and 3 bases at J, with 9 bases in the middle. The CDR3 loop spans 15 amino acids. From germline, CDR1 is MNHEY and CDR2 SVGAGI. CDR3 DNA: TGTGCCAGCAGTTACTCGTCCAAACTCAATCAGCCCCAGCATTTT. It yields the protein CASSYSSKLNQPQHF.

This chain links TRBV19 with TRBJ2-7; a weak D match, TRBD1 (5 bases). The germline V gene has CDR1 LNHDA and CDR2 SQIVND (reference sequence). The CDR3 is 13 residues long. V lost 2 bases to trimming and J lost 6 bases, with 11 bases between them. DNA for the CDR3: TGTGCCAGTAGTATATGGCCAGGGCTCGAGCAGTACTTC. Translation gives CASSIWPGLEQYF.

In this sample, this clone turned up a few times. This sequence joins TRBV9 and TRBJ2-2; 7 bases align to TRBD1. Germline V gene lookup returns CDR1 SGDLS and CDR2 YYNGEE. The CDR3 contains 16 residues. J lost 0 bases, V lost 4 bases, and 6 bases had no gene match. The CDR3: CASSPRQGSNTGELFF. Here the CDR3 DNA reads TGTGCCAGCAGCCCCCGACAGGGATCGAACACCGGGGAGCTGTTTTTT. Drawing the rest from reference TRBV9 and TRBJ2-2, the complete variable domain is DSGVTQTPKHLITATGQRVTLRCSPRSGDLSVYWYQQSLDQGLQFLIQYYNGEERAKGNILERFSAQQFPDLHSELNLSSLELGDSALYFCASSPRQGSNTGELFFGEGSRLTVL.

The chain couples TRBV9 to TRBJ1-3; no reliable D call. The CDR3 is 14 residues long. Germline lookup yields CDR1 SGDLS and CDR2 YYNGEE. The germline V and J ends were trimmed by 4 bases and 3 bases, with 11 bases remaining between them. The CDR3 sequence: CASSSTGGGNTIYF. In DNA form, the CDR3 reads TGTGCCAGCAGCTCTACGGGTGGTGGAAACACCATATATTTT.

V is TRBV21-1 and J is TRBJ2-4; TRBD2 is the table's D call and was not checked against the DNA. TRBV21-1 is labeled a pseudogene. This CDR3 has 18 amino acids. The CDR3, as DNA: TGTGCCAGCAGCAAATTACCGGGACTAGCGGGAGGAGGGAACATTCAGTACTTC. This sequence encodes CASSKLPGLAGGGNIQYF.

The chain carries TRBV2 and TRBJ2-7; TRBD2 matches 9 bases. Germline V gives CDR1 SNHLY, CDR2 FYNNEI. V shed 6 bases, J shed 3 bases, and the junction held 3 bases outside the gene matches. The CDR3 totals 13 residues. CDR3 amino acids: CASRLAGLYEQYF. The DNA of the CDR3 is TGTGCCAGCAGGCTAGCGGGACTCTACGAGCAGTACTTC.

The chain combines TRBV5-1 with TRBJ2-1, with D tentatively TRBD2 (5 bases). Germline V CDR1 and CDR2: SGHRS, YFSETQ. With 2 bases removed from V and 6 bases from J, the gap between germline ends came to 9 bases. The CDR3 loop spans 13 amino acids. The chain's CDR3 is CASSLLVGNEQFF. The CDR3 region has the DNA TGCGCCAGCAGCTTACTAGTGGGCAATGAGCAGTTCTTC. The whole variable domain, filled in from reference TRBV5-1 and TRBJ2-1, reads KAGVTQTPRYLIKTRGQQVTLSCSPISGHRSVSWYQQTPGQGLQFLFEYFSETQRNKGNFPGRFSGRQFSNSRSEMNVSTLELGDSALYLCASSLLVGNEQFFGPGTRLTVL.

The chain uses TRBV5-3 and TRBJ2-5; D gene ambiguous. TRBV5-3 is sorted into the ORF group, with uncertain function. CDR3 size: 12 residues. Trimming took off 6 bases at V and 1 base at J, with 7 bases between the two ends. The CDR3: CARMCPQETQYF. CDR3 nucleotides: TGTGCCAGAATGTGTCCCCAAGAGACCCAGTACTTC.

The chain uses TRBV30 and TRBJ1-3; D remains ambiguous. Germline CDR1 reads GTSNPN; CDR2 reads SVGIG (reference sequence). V lost 0 bases and J 8 bases, leaving 14 bases between the germline ends. CDR3 size: 14 residues. The CDR3 here is CAWSVLVAWDTIYF. CDR3 bases: TGTGCCTGGAGTGTACTCGTGGCTTGGGACACCATATATTTT.

J is TRBJ1-5 and V is TRBV28; 9 bases map to TRBD1. The CDR3 has 15 residues. V shed 3 bases, J shed 4 bases, and the junction held 4 bases outside the gene matches. Per germline, CDR1 MDHEN and CDR2 SYDVKM. For the CDR3, the DNA is TGTGCCAGCAGTTTGATGACAGGGGGTAATCAGCCCCAGCATTTT. Its translation: CASSLMTGGNQPQHF. Looking up the rest from reference TRBV28 and TRBJ1-5 gives the full variable domain: DVKVTQSSRYLVKRTGEKVFLECVQDMDHENMFWYRQDPGLGLRLIYFSYDVKMKEKGDIPEGYSVSREKKERFSLILESASTNQTSMYLCASSLMTGGNQPQHFGDGTRLSIL.

The chain couples TRBV27 to TRBJ2-3; 7 nucleotides match TRBD1. The V gene end was trimmed by 6 bases and the J gene end by 1 base; junction bases not matched to a gene: 7. CDR1 is MNHEY, CDR2 SMNVEV, per germline (reference sequence). The CDR3 covers 15 residues. CDR3 DNA sequence: TGTGCCAGCAGCACAGGGGTTCGGGGCACAGATACGCAGTATTTT. Translation: CASSTGVRGTDTQYF.

The chain has TRBV6-5 and TRBJ1-1; weak D call: TRBD1 (6 bases). V gave up 2 bases and J gave up 5 bases, with 15 bases separating them. Looked up from germline, CDR1 is MNHEY and CDR2 is SVGAGI. The CDR3 has 15 residues. In nucleotides, the CDR3 is TGTGCCAGCAGTTACAGGATCCTGGACAGAACTGAAGCTTTCTTT. It translates to CASSYRILDRTEAFF.

The chain uses TRBV11-2 and TRBJ1-2, with a weak D call TRBD1 (5 bases). V dropped 0 bases and J dropped 8 bases, with 16 bases sitting between them. This CDR3 has 15 amino acids. The V gene's germline CDR1 is SGHAT and CDR2 FQNNGV. The CDR3 loop reads CASSLDLSGPWGYTF. As DNA, the CDR3 is TGTGCCAGCAGCTTAGATCTCTCAGGGCCCTGGGGCTACACCTTC.

The chain has TRBV7-9 and TRBJ2-6; D is unresolved. The CDR3 consists of 14 residues. CDR1 and CDR2 (germline): SEHNR, FQNEAQ (reference sequence). The ends were cut back, 5 bases at V and 0 bases at J, with 5 bases in the middle. CDR3 bases: TGTGCCAGCAGCCAGAGCTCTGGGGCCAACGTCCTGACTTTC. Translation gives CASSQSSGANVLTF.

The V call is TRBV19, the J call TRBJ1-5; the D is unclear. The CDR3 has 12 residues. Germline lookup yields CDR1 LNHDA and CDR2 SQIVND (reference sequence). V lost 6 bases and J lost 2, with 5 bases in between. CDR3 bases: TGTGCCAGTAGGGAGGGCAATCAGCCCCAGCATTTT. This sequence encodes CASREGNQPQHF.

The CDR3 region has the DNA TGTGCCAGCAGTCCACTCGACAGGGGAGGGGTCACTGAAGCTTTCTTT. It translates to CASSPLDRGGVTEAFF. The chain combines TRBV27 with TRBJ1-1; 8 bases line up with TRBD1. CDR1 is MNHEY, CDR2 SMNVEV, per germline (reference sequence). V shed 5 bases, J shed 4 bases, and the junction held 12 bases outside the gene matches. The CDR3 extends over 16 amino acids.

This clone was found a few times. The chain is built from TRBV15 and TRBJ2-2; D gene unclear. The V end was cut by 3 bases, the J end by 7 bases, with 15 bases between. CDR1 and CDR2 (germline): LNHNV, YYDKDF (reference sequence). The CDR3 totals 15 residues. CDR3 amino acids: CATSRANVGRGELFF. CDR3 nucleotides: TGTGCCACCAGCAGGGCCAACGTTGGACGCGGGGAGCTGTTTTTT.

This rearrangement joins TRBV18 to TRBJ1-2; D is uncertain. CDR1 and CDR2 from the germline V gene are KGHSH and LQKENI. There are 14 residues in the CDR3. Trimming cost V 2 bases and J 7 bases, with 14 bases left between them. The CDR3 DNA reads as TGTGCCAGCTCACCAAGCGGATCCGGTTTTGGCTACACCTTC. Protein product: CASSPSGSGFGYTF.

The chain uses TRBV5-1 and TRBJ1-2; D possibly corresponds to TRBD1 (5 bases). Germline lookup yields CDR1 SGHRS and CDR2 YFSETQ. The germline V and J ends were trimmed by 0 bases and 2 bases, with 20 bases remaining between them. The CDR3 totals 18 residues. DNA of the CDR3: TGCGCCAGCAGCTTGGCCGGGGCAGCTCGTACCGACAACTATGGCTACACCTTC. This encodes CASSLAGAARTDNYGYTF.

This clone was recorded only once. The chain uses TRBV18 and TRBJ1-3; 9 bases fit TRBD1. Germline V CDR1 and CDR2: KGHSH, LQKENI. The CDR3 is made up of 16 amino acids. V lost 7 bases and J lost 0; bases outside the gene matches: 7. Here the CDR3 reads CASLRTGASSGNTIYF. The DNA for the CDR3 is TGTGCCAGCTTGAGGACAGGGGCTTCCTCTGGAAACACCATATATTTT.

The V and J genes are TRBV29-1 and TRBJ2-1, with unresolved D. Germline CDR1 SQVTM, CDR2 ANQGSEA. Trimming took 1 base from V and 0 from J, leaving 16 bases between them. CDR3 length equals 17 residues. This chain's CDR3 is CSVEARSEGDSYNEQFF. Written as DNA, the CDR3 is TGCAGCGTTGAAGCCCGGTCCGAAGGCGACTCCTACAATGAGCAGTTCTTC.

This clone has a handful of counts. This sample includes further DNA sequences coding for the same CDR3. The V and J genes are TRBV11-3 and TRBJ2-3; D gene unclear. CDR3 length: 14 residues. V lost 5 bases and J lost 0, with 9 bases in between. CDR1 is SGHNT, CDR2 YENEEA, per germline. CDR3 coding DNA: TGTGCCAGCAGCCTGACAACTAGCACAGATACGCAGTATTTT. Its protein product is CASSLTTSTDTQYF.

This clone was observed a handful of times. The chain combines TRBV7-2 with TRBJ1-5; D is perhaps TRBD1 (6 bases). This CDR3 comprises 14 residues. V dropped 3 bases and J dropped 7 bases, with 13 bases sitting between them. From germline, CDR1 is SGHTA and CDR2 FQGNSA. The CDR3 DNA is TGTGCCAGCAGCTTGGGACAACTAGGCCAGCCCCAGCATTTT. Its protein product is CASSLGQLGQPQHF.